What follows are 3 T cell receptor beta chains derived from one specimen sequenced in a study of T-cell reconstitution after alpha-beta-depleted transplantation in children. Construction of the TCRbeta library involved unique molecular identifiers. TCRdb reprocessed the PCR reads via MiXCR and lists one record per CDR3 protein. This table holds some 130,000 distinct CDR3 sequences, 8.5% to 10% found once. The source was PBMCs, mostly from graft donor cells, collected 180 days after TCRalphabeta/CD19-depleted stem cell transplant. These TCRs come from a girl younger than two who had a stem cell transplant for combined immunodeficiency, so the T cells may come from the graft donor.

Remarks on this clonotype: A much larger clone differs by one base, so this may be a read error. This sequence joins TRBV20-1 and TRBJ2-5; D possibly matches TRBD1 or TRBD2 (6 bases each). Per germline, CDR1 DFQATT and CDR2 SNEGSKA (reference sequence). V gave up 1 base and J gave up 9 bases, with 24 bases separating them. The CDR3 has 16 residues. The CDR3 loop reads CSARAGKGGWGEPQYF. For the CDR3, the DNA is TGCAGTGCTAGAGCCGGAAAGGGGGGCTGGGGGGAGCCCCAGTACTTC.

The V call is TRBV12-3 or TRBV12-4, the J call TRBJ2-2; D is tentatively TRBD1 or TRBD2 (5 bases each). CDR3 length: 15 residues. Trimming took off 3 bases at V and 7 bases at J, with 15 bases between the two ends. CDR3 protein: CASSFGTGSGGELFF. CDR3 bases: TGTGCCAGCAGTTTCGGGACGGGTAGTGGCGGGGAGCTGTTTTTT.

The chain is built from TRBV12-3 or TRBV12-4 and TRBJ2-7; no definite D call. The CDR3 runs 12 residues. Trimming stripped 6 bases from V and 5 bases from J, with 11 bases between. CDR3 loop: CASRSLWDEQYF. As DNA, the CDR3 is TGTGCCAGCAGGTCCCTCTGGGACGAGCAGTACTTC.